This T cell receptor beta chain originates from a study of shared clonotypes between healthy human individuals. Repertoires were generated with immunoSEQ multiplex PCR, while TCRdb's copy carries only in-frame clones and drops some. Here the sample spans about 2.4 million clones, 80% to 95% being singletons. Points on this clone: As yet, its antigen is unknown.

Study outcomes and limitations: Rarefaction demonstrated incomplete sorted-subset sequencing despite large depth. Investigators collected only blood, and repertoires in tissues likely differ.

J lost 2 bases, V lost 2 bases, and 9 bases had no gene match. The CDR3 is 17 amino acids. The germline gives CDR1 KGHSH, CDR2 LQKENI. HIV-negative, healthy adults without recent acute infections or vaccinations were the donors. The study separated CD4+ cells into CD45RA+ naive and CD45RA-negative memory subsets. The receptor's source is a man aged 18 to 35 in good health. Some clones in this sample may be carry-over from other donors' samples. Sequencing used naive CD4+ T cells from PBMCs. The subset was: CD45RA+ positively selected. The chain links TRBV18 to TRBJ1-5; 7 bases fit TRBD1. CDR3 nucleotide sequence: TGTGCCAGCTCACCAACTCTAGGTACAGGGGGCAATCAGCCCCAGCATTTT. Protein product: CASSPTLGTGGNQPQHF.